These 19 T cell receptor beta chains originate from one sample sequenced in a study of human T cells and chemical hapten exposure. TCRdb reprocessed the RACE reads via MiXCR and lists one record per CDR3 protein. The sample has around 260,000 distinct CDR3 sequences, approximately 8.4% seen once; the top ten hold approximately 2.2%. The time point: pre-sensitization, week 0. Treatment described: therapeutic diphenylcyclopropenone sensitization with weekly scalp DPC. The sequences come from whole blood, collected in connection with sensitization to the hapten diphenylcyclopropenone (DPC). The receptors were gathered from a woman aged 40 to 50 with alopecia areata. Some clones in this sample may be carry-over from other donors' samples.

This clonotype appeared a few times. The rearrangement joins TRBV11-2 to TRBJ1-2; D unresolved. Germline V gene sequence: CDR1 SGHAT, CDR2 FQNNGV. The CDR3 length is 12 residues. With 5 bases removed from V and 8 bases from J, the gap between germline ends came to 12 bases. The CDR3 sequence is CASSPNSGGYTF. CDR3 nucleotides: TGTGCCAGCAGCCCTAATAGTGGAGGCTACACCTTC.

The chain joins TRBV30 to TRBJ1-3; D is ambiguous. Trimming pared 2 bases from V and 0 bases from J, leaving 8 bases between. The germline V gene has CDR1 GTSNPN and CDR2 SVGIG (reference sequence). There are 14 residues in the CDR3. CDR3 DNA: TGTGCCTGGAGTCGGGCAGCCTCTGGAAACACCATATATTTT. This gives the protein CAWSRAASGNTIYF. Full variable domain (rest looked up from reference TRBV30 and TRBJ1-3): SQTIHQWPATLVQPVGSPLSLECTVEGTSNPNLYWYRQAAGRGLQLLFYSVGIGQISSEVPQNLSASRPQDRQFILSSKKLLLSDSGFYLCAWSRAASGNTIYFGEGSWLTVV.

The chain carries TRBV28 and TRBJ2-1, with 11 bases that match TRBD2. Germline loops: CDR1 MDHEN, CDR2 SYDVKM. V was clipped by 1 base and J by 5 bases; unmatched bases: 4. CDR3 length equals 16 residues. CDR3 amino acids: CASSLLGTSGNNEQFF. In DNA form, the CDR3 reads TGTGCCAGCAGTTTATTGGGGACTAGCGGTAACAATGAGCAGTTCTTC.

The V gene is TRBV19, the J gene TRBJ2-7; D possibly corresponds to TRBD2 (5 bases). The CDR3 spans 13 residues. V lost 5 bases, J lost 3 bases, and 11 bases lay in between. CDR1 and CDR2 from the germline V gene are LNHDA and SQIVND (reference sequence). CDR3 protein: CASSARGVYEQYF. In DNA form, the CDR3 reads TGTGCCAGTAGTGCCCGGGGTGTCTACGAGCAGTACTTC. The complete variable domain, with remaining parts taken from reference TRBV19 and TRBJ2-7, reads DGGITQSPKYLFRKEGQNVTLSCEQNLNHDAMYWYRQDPGQGLRLIYYSQIVNDFQKGDIAEGYSVSREKKESFPLTVTSAQKNPTAFYLCASSARGVYEQYFGPGTRLTVT.

This clonotype showed up many times. The V call is TRBV12-3 or TRBV12-4, the J call TRBJ1-2, with 9 positions matching TRBD1. V shed 6 bases, J shed 8 bases, and the junction held 10 bases outside the gene matches. The CDR3 runs 14 residues. CDR3 amino acids: CASSPTTGGMGYTF. For the CDR3, the DNA is TGTGCCAGCAGCCCCACAACAGGGGGCATGGGCTACACCTTC.

This sequence joins TRBV10-3 and TRBJ1-4, with D hard to call. CDR1 is ENHRY, CDR2 SYGVKD, per germline. Trimming stripped 2 bases from V and 0 bases from J, with 13 bases between. The length of the CDR3 is 17 residues. The CDR3 nucleotides are TGTGCCATCAGTGAGCTTCTCAGGTTTGCAACTAATGAAAAACTGTTTTTT. It encodes CAISELLRFATNEKLFF.

This clonotype was seen more than once but under ten times. Mismatch with germline at one junction end may stem from a read error. The chain carries TRBV7-7 and TRBJ2-2; D is undetermined. The CDR3 is 13 residues long. In germline, CDR1 is SSHAT, CDR2 FNYEAQ (reference sequence). In DNA, the CDR3 is TGTGCTAGCAGCTTAAGTGCGTCGGGGGAGCTGTTTTTT. This sequence encodes CASSLSASGELFF.

The chain couples TRBV11-1 to TRBJ2-1; D call uncertain. Trimming left V 1 base short and J 2 bases short, with 12 bases between. This CDR3 comprises 16 residues. Germline CDR1 SGHAT, CDR2 FQDESV (reference sequence). Here the CDR3 DNA reads TGTGCCAGCAGCTTAGAGGGCCCGGAGCCCTACAATGAGCAGTTCTTC. Its translation is CASSLEGPEPYNEQFF.

This clonotype has just a few counts. The chain carries TRBV28 and TRBJ2-7, with 14 bases fitting TRBD2. V was pared by 1 base and J by 5 bases, with 1 base of the junction left unmatched. Germline CDR1 is MDHEN and CDR2 is SYDVKM. This CDR3 region has 15 residues. The CDR3 loop is CASSLSGLAGDEQYF. The CDR3 bases are TGTGCCAGCAGTTTATCGGGACTAGCGGGAGACGAGCAGTACTTC. Drawing the rest from reference TRBV28 and TRBJ2-7, the complete variable domain is DVKVTQSSRYLVKRTGEKVFLECVQDMDHENMFWYRQDPGLGLRLIYFSYDVKMKEKGDIPEGYSVSREKKERFSLILESASTNQTSMYLCASSLSGLAGDEQYFGPGTRLTVT.

This chain uses TRBV12-3 or TRBV12-4 with TRBJ1-3; D remains ambiguous. The CDR3 runs to 12 residues. V lost 7 bases to trimming and J lost 2 bases, with 6 bases between them. The CDR3 sequence: CASTQTGNTIYF. In DNA form, the CDR3 reads TGTGCCAGCACCCAGACTGGAAACACCATATATTTT.

The chain joins TRBV28 to TRBJ1-2, with 9 bases fitting TRBD1. Germline CDR1 is MDHEN and CDR2 is SYDVKM. With V trimmed by 5 bases and J by 1 base, 8 bases remained unmatched. The CDR3 extends over 16 amino acids. DNA of the CDR3: TGTGCCAGCAGTCAAGGGGGACAGGGAAGTAACTATGGCTACACCTTC. Amino acid sequence: CASSQGGQGSNYGYTF.

This clonotype occurred a few times. The chain couples TRBV2 to TRBJ1-1; TRBD1 agrees at 8 bases. The length of the CDR3 is 15 residues. With V trimmed by 5 bases and J by 3 bases, 8 bases remained unmatched. Per germline, CDR1 SNHLY and CDR2 FYNNEI. CDR3 DNA: TGTGCCAGCAGTCTACAGGGGGTTGCAGACACTGAAGCTTTCTTT. Translation: CASSLQGVADTEAFF. Full variable domain (remainder filled in from reference TRBV2 and TRBJ1-1): EPEVTQTPSHQVTQMGQEVILRCVPISNHLYFYWYRQILGQKVEFLVSFYNNEISEKSEIFDDQFSVERPDGSNFTLKIRSTKLEDSAMYFCASSLQGVADTEAFFGQGTRLTVV.

This clonotype was detected only a few times. The chain uses TRBV5-8 and TRBJ1-2, with 10 positions matching TRBD1. Trimming at V came to 4 bases and at J to 5 bases, leaving 5 bases not matched to a gene. Germline V lookup: CDR1 SGHTS, CDR2 YDEGEE. The CDR3 is made up of 14 amino acids. This CDR3 is CASSPRDRGYGYTF. The CDR3 nucleotides are TGTGCCAGCAGCCCCAGGGACAGGGGATATGGCTACACCTTC.

This sequence joins TRBV28 and TRBJ2-1; 9 bases agree with TRBD2. The J segment lost 9 bases and the V segment lost 6 bases, leaving 12 bases of the junction unmatched. The CDR3 sequence is 15 residues long. The germline V gene has CDR1 MDHEN and CDR2 SYDVKM. DNA for the CDR3: TGTGCCAGCAGGACAACGGGACTAGCTAGGTCTGAGCAGTTCTTC. The encoded protein is CASRTTGLARSEQFF.

In its sample, this clonotype was seen a few times. The chain uses TRBV6-2 or TRBV6-3 and TRBJ1-1, with D uncertain. Trimming pared 2 bases from V and 7 bases from J, leaving 8 bases between. From germline, CDR1 is MNHEY and CDR2 SVGEGT. This CDR3 is 12 amino acids long. CDR3 sequence: CASSYPTVEAFF. The CDR3 DNA reads TGTGCCAGCAGTTACCCGACGGTTGAAGCTTTCTTT.

This clonotype was found many times. J is TRBJ1-4 and V is TRBV15; D not certain. The CDR3 is made up of 13 amino acids. Germline loops: CDR1 LNHNV, CDR2 YYDKDF (reference sequence). The V gene lost 0 bases and the J gene lost 10 bases, with 9 bases spanning the gap. CDR3 residues: CATSRDRAGKLFF. The CDR3 DNA reads as TGTGCCACCAGCAGAGATCGAGCCGGAAAACTGTTTTTT.

This clonotype showed up just a few times. This chain uses TRBV15 with TRBJ1-3, with D uncertain. The V and J ends lost 8 bases and 4 bases respectively, with 12 bases between them. This CDR3 has 13 amino acids. Germline values: CDR1 LNHNV, CDR2 YYDKDF (reference sequence). CDR3: CATGTQTGNTIYF. The CDR3 nucleotides read TGTGCCACCGGAACCCAGACGGGAAACACCATATATTTT.

The chain employs TRBV5-1 and TRBJ1-2; D call uncertain. The CDR3 sequence is 15 residues long. Germline V gene sequence: CDR1 SGHRS, CDR2 YFSETQ. V shed 4 bases and J shed 0 bases, with 13 bases lying between them. DNA of the CDR3: TGCGCCAGCAGCACGGACGGATTAGCTAACTATGGCTACACCTTC. It specifies CASSTDGLANYGYTF.

J is TRBJ2-1 and V is TRBV30, with TRBD2 matching 9 bases. Germline loops: CDR1 GTSNPN, CDR2 SVGIG (reference sequence). The V and J ends lost 1 base and 1 base, in that order; junction bases with no gene match: 5. CDR3 length equals 16 residues. The CDR3 reads CAWSGLAASSYNEQFF. For the CDR3, the DNA is TGTGCCTGGAGTGGACTAGCGGCCTCATCCTACAATGAGCAGTTCTTC.